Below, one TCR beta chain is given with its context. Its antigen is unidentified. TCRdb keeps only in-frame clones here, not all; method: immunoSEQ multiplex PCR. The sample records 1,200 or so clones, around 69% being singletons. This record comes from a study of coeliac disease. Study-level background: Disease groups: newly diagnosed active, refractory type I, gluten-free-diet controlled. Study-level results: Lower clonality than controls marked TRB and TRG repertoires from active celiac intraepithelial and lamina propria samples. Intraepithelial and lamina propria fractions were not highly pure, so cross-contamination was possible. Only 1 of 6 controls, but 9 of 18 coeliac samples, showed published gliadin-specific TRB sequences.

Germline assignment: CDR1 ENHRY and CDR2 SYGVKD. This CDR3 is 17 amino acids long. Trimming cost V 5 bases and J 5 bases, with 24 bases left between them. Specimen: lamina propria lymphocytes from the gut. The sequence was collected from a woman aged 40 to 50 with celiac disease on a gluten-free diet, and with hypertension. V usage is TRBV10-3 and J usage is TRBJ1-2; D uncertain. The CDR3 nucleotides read TGTGCCATCAGTCATATAGTATCTTGGTTCAGGAAGTATGGCTACACCTTC. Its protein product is CAISHIVSWFRKYGYTF.